The 3 T cell receptor beta chains below come from one sample, sequenced in a study of CXCR3-negative and CXCR3-positive naive CD8 T cells. Study observations and caveats: The study found more hydrophobic TRB CDR3s in CXCR3-positive naive cells than in CXCR3-negative naive cells.

Their target antigens are unknown. The authors made the TRB cDNA libraries by 5' RACE using UMI labels. TCRdb re-called the 5' RACE reads; every CDR3 protein appears as one record, without DNA. The listing records approximately 120,000 distinct CDR3 sequences. What was sequenced was naive CXCR3+ CD8+ T cells from blood. Subset indicated: CD45RO-CCR7+CD27+CD95- naive CD8+ T cells expressing CXCR3 (TNR3+). All receptors derive from a human donor in good health. Some clones in this sample may be carry-over from other donors' samples.

The chain joins TRBV29-1 to TRBJ2-1; TCRdb gives TRBD2 as the D gene, but with no DNA this cannot be confirmed. CDR1 and CDR2 (germline): SQVTM, ANQGSEA. The CDR3 is 13 residues long. CDR3 in amino acids: CSVEGTSGAPRFF.

The CDR3 loop reads CASSLGASGGDRNEQFF. This rearrangement joins TRBV7-3 to TRBJ2-1; the TCRdb call, TRBD2, lacks DNA for checking. This CDR3 is 17 amino acids long. The germline V gene encodes CDR1 SGHTA and CDR2 FQGTGA.

This chain uses TRBV12-3 or TRBV12-4 with TRBJ2-7; the TRBD2 assignment by TCRdb is unverifiable without DNA. This CDR3 region has 13 residues. CDR3 amino acids: CASSYGLTNEQYF.